Following are 3 T cell receptor beta chains from one sample sequenced in a study of blood T cell repertoires in COVID-19. Produced via immunoSEQ multiplex PCR; TCRdb's table is partial and in-frame only. The repertoire includes roughly 90,000 clones, 90% of them detected once, and roughly 1.5% sits in the top ten. What was sequenced was peripheral blood. The receptors were gathered from a human donor with active COVID-19. The donor label of this sample is uncertain.

This chain uses TRBV2 with TRBJ1-5; D ambiguous. This CDR3 comprises 15 residues. Germline V gives CDR1 SNHLY, CDR2 FYNNEI. Trimming pared 5 bases from V and 0 bases from J, leaving 11 bases between. The chain's CDR3 is CASSWAGSSNQPQHF. The CDR3 DNA follows: TGTGCCAGCAGTTGGGCAGGTTCTAGCAATCAGCCCCAGCATTTT.

The chain recombines TRBV20-1 with TRBJ2-5; 8 nucleotides agree with TRBD1. Germline-derived CDR1 and CDR2 are DFQATT and SNEGSKA (reference sequence). The CDR3 totals 16 residues. J lost 5 bases, V lost 3 bases, and 14 bases had no gene match. The CDR3: CSASRKGQAWGETQYF. CDR3 DNA: TGCAGTGCTAGTAGAAAGGGACAGGCCTGGGGGGAGACCCAGTACTTC.

The chain joins TRBV19 to TRBJ2-3; TRBD1 matches at 8 bases. The CDR3 runs 17 residues. V was clipped by 3 bases and J by 0 bases; unmatched bases: 8. CDR1 and CDR2 (germline): LNHDA, SQIVND (reference sequence). CDR3 region: CASSIPGGDDSTDTQYF. Here the CDR3 DNA reads TGTGCCAGTAGTATCCCAGGGGGCGATGATAGCACAGATACGCAGTATTTT.